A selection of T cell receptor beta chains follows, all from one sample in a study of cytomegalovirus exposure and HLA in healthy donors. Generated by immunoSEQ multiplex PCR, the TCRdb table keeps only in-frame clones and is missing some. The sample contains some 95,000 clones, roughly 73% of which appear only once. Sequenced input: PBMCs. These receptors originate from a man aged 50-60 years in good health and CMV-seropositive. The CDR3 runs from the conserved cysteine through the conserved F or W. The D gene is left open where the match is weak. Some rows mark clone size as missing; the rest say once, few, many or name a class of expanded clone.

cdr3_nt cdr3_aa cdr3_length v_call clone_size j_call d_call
TGTGCCAGCAGCGAACGGGGGGCGGATGGCTACACCTTC CASSERGADGYTF 13 TRBV9 . TRBJ1-2 .
TGTGCCAGCAGTGGGACAGGGGGGACTAATGAAAAACTGTTTTTT CASSGTGGTNEKLFF 15 TRBV28 . TRBJ1-4 TRBD1
TGTGCCAGCAGTTGGGACTACTTCACCGGGGAGCTGTTTTTT CASSWDYFTGELFF 14 TRBV6-5 . TRBJ2-2 TRBD2
TGTGCCACCAGCAGTGCCGGGACAGGGGTCTATGGCTACACCTTC CATSSAGTGVYGYTF 15 TRBV15 . TRBJ1-2 TRBD1
TGTGCCAGCAGTCGCAGGGTGGGCAATCAGCCCCAGCATTTT CASSRRVGNQPQHF 14 TRBV28 . TRBJ1-5 .
TGCGCCAGCAGCTATGAAGGGGGATCTAATTCCTATAATTCACCCCTCAACTTT CASSYEGGSNSYNSPLNF 18 TRBV5-1 . TRBJ1-6 .
TGTGCCAGCAGCTTGGGTAGCGGGGGTACAGATACGCAGTATTTT CASSLGSGGTDTQYF 15 TRBV5-8 . TRBJ2-3 TRBD2
TGTGCCATCAGTGAGTCGTTATCTTCACCCCTCCACTTT CAISESLSSPLHF 13 TRBV10-3 . TRBJ1-6 .
TGTGCCAGCAGCAAACTAGCGGGGGGGATGCTCTCTGGGGCCAACGTCCTGACTTTC CASSKLAGGMLSGANVLTF 19 TRBV7-2 . TRBJ2-6 TRBD2
TGTGCCAGCAGTTCTAAGGCAGGGCGGAACACTGAAGCTTTCTTT CASSSKAGRNTEAFF 15 TRBV2 . TRBJ1-1 .
TGTGCCAGCACCCGGACAGGGGCGAACACTGAAGCTTTCTTT CASTRTGANTEAFF 14 TRBV2 . TRBJ1-1 TRBD1
TGTGCCAGCAGCTTAGTGGCGGGGAACACTGAAGCTTTCTTT CASSLVAGNTEAFF 14 TRBV7-2 . TRBJ1-1 .
TGTGCCAGCAGCCCTCGGACAGGGGCTGGGGGCACTGAAGCTTTCTTT CASSPRTGAGGTEAFF 16 TRBV5-8 . TRBJ1-1 TRBD1
TGTGCCAGTCAAACGGGGACAGCCCATCCGCAGTATTTT CASQTGTAHPQYF 13 TRBV19 . TRBJ2-3 TRBD1
TGTGCCAGTAAAGGGGTAGCTGGGGCCAACGTCCTGACTTTC CASKGVAGANVLTF 14 TRBV19 . TRBJ2-6 .
TGTGCCAGCAGCTCCAGCGGGGGGGCAATCGGGGAGCTGTTTTTT CASSSSGGAIGELFF 15 TRBV28 . TRBJ2-2 TRBD2
TGCGCCAGCCGATCGGACAGGAACACTGAAGCTTTCTTT CASRSDRNTEAFF 13 TRBV10-2 few TRBJ1-1 .
TGCGCCAGCAGCCAGGCTTCTTCGGGTCTCTACGAGCAGTACTTC CASSQASSGLYEQYF 15 TRBV4-1 . TRBJ2-7 .
TGTGCCAGCAGCCAGAGCGCGGCAGGGGCGGAACCCCTCCACTTT CASSQSAAGAEPLHF 15 TRBV2 . TRBJ1-6 .
TGTGCCTGGAGAGGGACAGGGCTCGGGGAGCTGTTTTTT CAWRGTGLGELFF 13 TRBV30 few TRBJ2-2 TRBD1
TGTGCCTCAGCATACCTAGCGGGGGGGTGGGATGAGCAGTTCTTC CASAYLAGGWDEQFF 15 TRBV2 . TRBJ2-1 TRBD2
TGTGCCAGCAGCTTAGGCGGGGACCGCTTCTACGAGCAGTACTTC CASSLGGDRFYEQYF 15 TRBV7-2 few TRBJ2-7 .
TGTGCCAGCTTAGACAGGGTGGGGGAGCAGTACTTC CASLDRVGEQYF 12 TRBV28 . TRBJ2-7 TRBD1
TGTGCCAGCAGTTTAAACCGCGGGACAGATACGCAGTATTTT CASSLNRGTDTQYF 14 TRBV28 . TRBJ2-3 .
TGTGCCAGCAGTTTAGTCGGGACAGGGTATCATTCACCCCTCCACTTT CASSLVGTGYHSPLHF 16 TRBV27 . TRBJ1-6 TRBD1
TGTGCCAGCAGTTTGGATCCTAGCGGGAGATCCATTATCCAAGAGACCCAGTACTTC CASSLDPSGRSIIQETQYF 19 TRBV28 . TRBJ2-5 TRBD2
TGTGCCAGCAGCGTAGCCCACGGTCCCCTCTCTGGAAACACCATATATTTT CASSVAHGPLSGNTIYF 17 TRBV9 few TRBJ1-3 .
TGTGCCAGCAGTTTTAGCACCGGGGAGCTGTTTTTT CASSFSTGELFF 12 TRBV27 medium-sized TRBJ2-2 .
TGTGCCAGCAGCTTAGGAGGACAGGGGTTTTATGAGCAGTTCTTC CASSLGGQGFYEQFF 15 TRBV11-2 . TRBJ2-1 TRBD1
TGTGCCAGCAGCCCGCCGGGACAGAACTACAATGAGCAGTTCTTC CASSPPGQNYNEQFF 15 TRBV7-9 . TRBJ2-1 TRBD1
TGCGCCAGCAGCTTGTTACAGGAGACTGAAGCTTTCTTT CASSLLQETEAFF 13 TRBV5-1 . TRBJ1-1 .
TGTGCCAGTAATGCTGCTGGACAGTCACCTCATCAGCCCCAGCATTTT CASNAAGQSPHQPQHF 16 TRBV19 . TRBJ1-5 .
TGTGCCAGCAGCTTGGTAGGGGCGCAAGGAAACACCATATATTTT CASSLVGAQGNTIYF 15 TRBV5-6 . TRBJ1-3 .
TGCGCCAGCAGCACGGGGGACCGGCCCACAGATACGCAGTATTTT CASSTGDRPTDTQYF 15 TRBV5-1 . TRBJ2-3 .
TGTGCCAGCAGTTTTGGGGGCTTCCGCTATGGCTACACCTTC CASSFGGFRYGYTF 14 TRBV27 . TRBJ1-2 .